Each of the 12 T cell receptor beta chains below was sequenced from the same sample in a study of response to subunit inactivated influenza vaccine. TCRdb re-called the RT-PCR reads through MiXCR, storing one row per CDR3 protein. The table lists under 850,000 distinct CDR3 sequences, around 18% of them singletons. The specimen comprised PBMCs from blood, sampled less than 6 days after vaccination. These receptor sequences come from a man over 45 who received an inactivated influenza vaccine.

This clonotype was detected only a few times. The V and J genes are TRBV6-2 or TRBV6-3 and TRBJ2-1; 9 nucleotides match TRBD2. J was trimmed by 4 bases and V by 4 bases; bases with no gene match: 5. Germline V gene data show CDR1 as MNHEY and CDR2 as SVGEGT. The CDR3 sequence is 15 residues long. CDR3 region: CASSFSGSRYNEQFF. For the CDR3, the DNA is TGTGCCAGCAGTTTTAGCGGGAGTCGGTACAATGAGCAGTTCTTC.

The chain joins TRBV15 to TRBJ2-1; no clear D gene. CDR3 length equals 14 residues. Germline assignment: CDR1 LNHNV and CDR2 YYDKDF (reference sequence). V lost 6 bases, J lost 0 bases, and 9 bases lay in between. The CDR3 reads CATRLGSSYNEQFF. The DNA of the CDR3 is TGTGCCACCAGGCTAGGATCCTCCTACAATGAGCAGTTCTTC.

This clonotype was recorded a few times. This chain joins TRBV20-1 and TRBJ2-2; no reliable D call. Looked up from germline, CDR1 is DFQATT and CDR2 is SNEGSKA (reference sequence). The CDR3 loop spans 12 amino acids. This CDR3 is CSLPGVAGELFF. The CDR3 DNA sequence: TGCAGCCTCCCTGGGGTGGCCGGGGAGCTGTTTTTT.

The chain recombines TRBV7-2 with TRBJ2-7; D gene ambiguous. Germline assignment: CDR1 SGHTA and CDR2 FQGNSA. V lost 5 bases, J lost 2 bases, and 16 bases lay in between. This CDR3 is built from 15 residues. Written as DNA, the CDR3 is TGTGCCAGCAGCCTCCTGGCCCTCTTTCCCTACGAGCAGTACTTC. Protein: CASSLLALFPYEQYF.

The chain links TRBV20-1 to TRBJ2-3, with 8 positions matching TRBD1. The V and J ends lost 5 bases and 0 bases, in that order; junction bases with no gene match: 4. Per the germline V gene, CDR1 is DFQATT and CDR2 is SNEGSKA (reference sequence). This CDR3 contains 14 residues. CDR3 region: CSALQGASTDTQYF. The CDR3 DNA reads as TGCAGTGCTCTCCAGGGGGCCAGCACAGATACGCAGTATTTT.

This clonotype occurred a few times. The junction shows a germline mismatch at one end, possibly a read error. V usage is TRBV7-7 and J usage is TRBJ2-7; TRBD1 might be the D (6 bases). Germline V gives CDR1 SSHAT, CDR2 FNYEAQ (reference sequence). The length of the CDR3 is 14 residues. CDR3 amino acids: CASSKNRDHYEQYF. Written as DNA, the CDR3 is TGTGCTAGCAGCAAAAACAGGGACCACTACGAGCAGTACTTC.

The CDR3 DNA reads TGTGCCAGCAGCATTGGGCTCTTGCGTGACTTGGCCAACGTCCTGACTTTC. Amino acids: CASSIGLLRDLANVLTF. The chain recombines TRBV11-2 with TRBJ2-6; D is ambiguous. Looked up from germline, CDR1 is SGHAT and CDR2 is FQNNGV. V lost 5 bases to trimming and J lost 6 bases, with 20 bases between them. This CDR3 is 17 amino acids long.

In its sample, this clonotype was seen many times. The V and J genes are TRBV20-1 and TRBJ2-7, with 12 bases identical to TRBD2. After removal of 1 base from V and 4 bases from J, the junction contained 11 bases not matched to a gene. The germline V gene has CDR1 DFQATT and CDR2 SNEGSKA (reference sequence). CDR3 length equals 17 residues. The CDR3 reads CSARVGGRTSGGYEQYF. The CDR3 DNA reads as TGCAGTGCTAGAGTCGGGGGGAGAACTAGCGGGGGGTACGAGCAGTACTTC.

This clonotype appeared a single time. This sequence joins TRBV13 and TRBJ2-1, with 10 bases aligning to TRBD2. CDR1 PRHDT and CDR2 FYEKMQ come from the germline V gene (reference sequence). This CDR3 is built from 17 residues. J gave up 6 bases and V 5 bases, and 13 bases lay outside the gene matches. This CDR3 reads CASSPAASGSGGNEQFF. CDR3 DNA: TGTGCCAGCAGCCCCGCGGCTAGCGGGAGTGGCGGCAATGAGCAGTTCTTC.

In its sample, this clonotype was seen a few times. The chain is built from TRBV10-2 and TRBJ2-1; 8 nucleotides match TRBD2. The germline V gene encodes CDR1 WSHSY and CDR2 SAAADI. CDR3 length: 16 residues. Trimming removed 6 bases from V and 4 bases from J; junction bases left unmatched: 11. CDR3 amino acids: CASRAEGSGTYNEQFF. The CDR3 region has the DNA TGCGCCAGCAGGGCCGAGGGTAGCGGGACTTACAATGAGCAGTTCTTC.

This clonotype was counted at least ten times. The chain carries TRBV5-1 and TRBJ1-3, with 7 bases aligning to TRBD1. This CDR3 spans 15 amino acids. Germline loops: CDR1 SGHRS, CDR2 YFSETQ. J lost 1 base, V lost 5 bases, and 6 bases had no gene match. CDR3 in DNA: TGCGCCAGCAGAAGGACAGGAGGATCTGGAAACACCATATATTTT. This translates into CASRRTGGSGNTIYF.

V usage is TRBV20-1 and J usage is TRBJ2-3; D is tentatively TRBD1 or TRBD2 (5 bases each). The germline gives CDR1 DFQATT, CDR2 SNEGSKA (reference sequence). V was shortened by 7 bases and J by 1 base, with 24 bases between the two germline ends. The CDR3 is 17 residues long. The CDR3 loop is CSVLLGGVGTRTDTQYF. CDR3 in DNA: TGCAGTGTTCTTTTAGGCGGCGTGGGGACCCGCACAGATACGCAGTATTTT.